One sample yielded the 32 T cell receptor beta chains listed below, sequenced in a study of T cell changes during pregnancy in multiple sclerosis (dated by TCRdb to between 2018 and 2021). The library was produced with the immunoSEQ multiplex PCR assay. TCRdb provides this immuneACCESS table in a form limited to in-frame rearrangements. Some clones are lacking; in checked studies, under half of them reflect an unresolved V gene, and why the rest are absent is not known. In this sample the table shows 15,000 or so clones, 88% of which occur a single time. Roughly 13% of the sample goes to the ten largest clones. This specimen consisted of CD8+ T cells from peripheral blood mononuclear cells, obtained after pregnancy. These receptors came from a female donor in good health, enrolled as a control in a pregnancy study.

This rearrangement joins TRBV11-2 to TRBJ2-1; possibly TRBD2 for D (5 bases). V was shortened by 6 bases and J by 0 bases, with 9 bases between the two germline ends. Germline lookup yields CDR1 SGHAT and CDR2 FQNNGV. CDR3 length equals 14 residues. CDR3 sequence: CASRTTSSYNEQFF. The CDR3 bases are TGTGCCAGCAGGACTACGAGCTCCTACAATGAGCAGTTCTTC.

The V call is TRBV7-6, the J call TRBJ2-6; D is possibly TRBD1 (5 bases). The CDR3 extends over 17 amino acids. The V gene lost 1 base and the J gene lost 1 base, with 11 bases spanning the gap. Germline assignment: CDR1 SGHVS and CDR2 FNYEAQ. Here the CDR3 reads CASSLEWGESGANVLTF. DNA for the CDR3: TGTGCCAGCAGCTTAGAATGGGGCGAGTCTGGGGCCAACGTCCTGACTTTC.

The CDR3 DNA follows: TGCGCCAGCAGCCAAGATCAACTAGCGACTAGCACAGATACGCAGTATTTT. It yields the protein CASSQDQLATSTDTQYF. The chain recombines TRBV4-1 with TRBJ2-3; 7 bases match TRBD2. The V gene end was trimmed by 0 bases and the J gene end by 0 bases; junction bases not matched to a gene: 6. The CDR3 totals 17 residues. From germline, CDR1 is MGHRA and CDR2 YSYEKL.

The chain carries TRBV27 and TRBJ2-7, with 8 bases matching TRBD2. The CDR3 is 12 amino acids. Per the germline V gene, CDR1 is MNHEY and CDR2 is SMNVEV (reference sequence). The junction had 7 bases not matched to a gene; V was cut back by 10 bases and J by 5 bases. In DNA form, the CDR3 reads TGTGCCACCTACGGGGGGGCCCACGAGCAGTACTTC. Translation: CATYGGAHEQYF.

This rearrangement joins TRBV5-4 to TRBJ2-2, with D unresolved. CDR3 length: 12 residues. V was pared by 0 bases and J by 7 bases, with 4 bases between. From germline, CDR1 is SGHNT and CDR2 YYREEE (reference sequence). The chain's CDR3 is CASSLASGELFF. CDR3 in DNA: TGTGCCAGCAGCTTGGCGAGCGGGGAGCTGTTTTTT. Supplemented by reference TRBV5-4 and TRBJ2-2, the full variable domain reads ETGVTQSPTHLIKTRGQQVTLRCSSQSGHNTVSWYQQALGQGPQFIFQYYREEENGRGNFPPRFSGLQFPNYSSELNVNALELDDSALYLCASSLASGELFFGEGSRLTVL.

This clone occurred once. It is likely a read error, because the conserved phenylalanine at the end of the CDR3 is missing. No DNA is shown, since the ends of the CDR3 on it are uncertain; the CDR3 is the one TCRdb lists. This chain uses TRBV28 with TRBJ2-3; the table gives TRBD1 as D, unverified against the DNA. Looked up from germline, CDR1 is MDHEN and CDR2 is SYDVKM. The CDR3 is made up of 12 amino acids, end residues included. The CDR3 sequence: CASSLPGQGGEV.

This sequence joins TRBV6-4 and TRBJ2-7, with 8 bases fitting TRBD2. Germline V gene data show CDR1 as MRHNA and CDR2 as SNTAGT. This CDR3 region has 16 residues. V shed 0 bases, J shed 6 bases, and the junction held 10 bases outside the gene matches. The CDR3 DNA follows: TGTGCCAGCAGTGACTCCCAGCGGGAGCGACTTGGCGAGCAGTACTTC. Its translation: CASSDSQRERLGEQYF.

The rearrangement links TRBV11-3 to TRBJ1-1, with 7 bases lining up with TRBD1. V gave up 2 bases and J gave up 5 bases; unmatched junction bases: 11. This CDR3 is built from 16 residues. Germline CDR1 reads SGHNT; CDR2 reads YENEEA. The CDR3: CASSLSRQGGGTEAFF. The CDR3 bases are TGTGCCAGCAGCTTAAGTCGACAGGGCGGAGGAACTGAAGCTTTCTTT.

This clone was seen just once. V and J are TRBV27 and TRBJ1-1; 9 bases are shared with TRBD1. The CDR3 is 15 amino acids. J lost 4 bases, V lost 4 bases, and 7 bases had no gene match. CDR1 is MNHEY and CDR2 is SMNVEV in the germline V gene (reference sequence). DNA of the CDR3: TGTGCCAGCAGTTACGACACAGGGGGCGTCACTGAAGCTTTCTTT. Protein: CASSYDTGGVTEAFF.

This chain uses TRBV27 with TRBJ2-5; weak D call: TRBD1 (5 bases). V lost 4 bases, J lost 2 bases, and 14 bases lay in between. Per germline, CDR1 MNHEY and CDR2 SMNVEV (reference sequence). CDR3 length equals 15 residues. The CDR3 bases are TGTGCCAGCAGTTCTGCCGACAGACGACAAGAGACCCAGTACTTC. Protein sequence: CASSSADRRQETQYF.

This chain joins TRBV5-1 and TRBJ1-1, with 7 bases matching TRBD1. The CDR3 totals 15 residues. Losses at the gene ends were 0 bases for V and 4 bases for J; bases not matched to a gene: 6. Germline CDR1 SGHRS, CDR2 YFSETQ. In nucleotides, the CDR3 is TGCGCCAGCAGCTTGGAAGGGGGCTTGGGCACTGAAGCTTTCTTT. Residues: CASSLEGGLGTEAFF.

J is TRBJ1-5 and V is TRBV2; the D gene is possibly TRBD1 (6 bases). V was trimmed by 3 bases and J by 6 bases, leaving 12 bases between them. The CDR3 has 14 amino acids. From germline, CDR1 is SNHLY and CDR2 FYNNEI. The chain's CDR3 is CASSDPQGTQPQHF. The DNA of the CDR3 is TGTGCCAGCAGTGATCCTCAGGGGACTCAGCCCCAGCATTTT.

Within the sample, this clone is medium-sized. The gene calls are TRBV6-5 and TRBJ1-1; perhaps TRBD1 as D (6 bases). The CDR3 contains 15 residues. The V end lost 6 bases, the J end lost 5 bases, and 19 bases lay between the germline ends. CDR1 MNHEY and CDR2 SVGAGI come from the germline V gene. The CDR3 sequence is CASRSKGGMRTEAFF. The DNA of the CDR3 is TGTGCCAGCAGATCCAAGGGGGGGATGAGGACTGAAGCTTTCTTT.

As DNA, the CDR3 is TGTGCCAGCAGGGGGGACTATCAACCGAAAGAGACCCAGTACTTC. Residues: CASRGDYQPKETQYF. This chain connects TRBV5-4 to TRBJ2-5; the match to TRBD2 covers 7 bases. This CDR3 has 15 residues. With V trimmed by 5 bases and J by 3 bases, 10 bases remained unmatched. CDR1 is SGHNT, CDR2 YYREEE, per germline (reference sequence).

This chain links TRBV19 with TRBJ2-1, with a tentative D call TRBD2 (6 bases). The length of the CDR3 is 14 residues. Germline V gene lookup returns CDR1 LNHDA and CDR2 SQIVND (reference sequence). Trimming removed 7 bases at V and 2 bases at J, with 12 bases between. The CDR3 loop is CASTKSGPYNEQFF. The CDR3, as DNA: TGTGCCAGTACTAAAAGCGGGCCCTACAATGAGCAGTTCTTC.

This clone turned up a few times. The V and J genes are TRBV5-1 and TRBJ2-7; D may be TRBD1 (6 bases). The CDR3 is 15 amino acids. The germline CDR1 and CDR2 sequences are SGHRS and YFSETQ. V lost 2 bases and J 2 bases, leaving 14 bases between the germline ends. The CDR3 DNA reads as TGCGCCAGCAGCTTATCACAGGGAGTAGCCTACGAGCAGTACTTC. It encodes CASSLSQGVAYEQYF.

The DNA of the CDR3 is TGTGCCAGCAGTGAATATGGGGGGTCCTACGAGCAGTACTTC. Protein sequence: CASSEYGGSYEQYF. This sequence joins TRBV25-1 and TRBJ2-7; tentative D call: TRBD2 (6 bases). V was shortened by 0 bases and J by 1 base, with 7 bases between the two germline ends. This CDR3 has 14 amino acids. CDR1 MGHDK and CDR2 SYGVNS come from the germline V gene.

The rearrangement joins TRBV29-1 to TRBJ2-5, with D maybe TRBD2 (6 bases). Germline V lookup: CDR1 SQVTM, CDR2 ANQGSEA. V was cut by 2 bases and J by 2 bases, with 18 bases left in between. CDR3 length equals 16 residues. The CDR3 DNA sequence: TGCAGCGTTGAACAATCGGTGGAGGGCAGACAAGAGACCCAGTACTTC. This encodes CSVEQSVEGRQETQYF.

The V gene is TRBV28, the J gene TRBJ1-2; D gene unclear. Germline CDR1 reads MDHEN; CDR2 reads SYDVKM. The CDR3 has 16 residues. Trimming removed 6 bases from V and 2 bases from J, with 19 bases in between. As DNA, the CDR3 is TGTGCCAGCAGACCCCCCGAAATCGGGAGAAACTATGGCTACACCTTC. It translates to CASRPPEIGRNYGYTF.

In its sample, this clone is medium-sized. The chain carries TRBV7-9 and TRBJ1-3; D not certain. CDR1 is SEHNR and CDR2 is FQNEAQ in the germline V gene (reference sequence). There are 16 residues in the CDR3. V was trimmed by 6 bases and J by 4 bases, leaving 19 bases between them. CDR3 in DNA: TGTGCCAGCAGGGACGGTTCGGGATCTACAGGAAACACCATATATTTT. This encodes CASRDGSGSTGNTIYF. The full variable domain, its missing parts supplied by reference TRBV7-9 and TRBJ1-3, is DTGVSQNPRHKITKRGQNVTFRCDPISEHNRLYWYRQTLGQGPEFLTYFQNEAQLEKSRLLSDRFSAERPKGSFSTLEIQRTEQGDSAMYLCASRDGSGSTGNTIYFGEGSWLTVV.

The chain employs TRBV2 and TRBJ2-1; perhaps TRBD2 as D (5 bases). This CDR3 has 12 amino acids. CDR1 and CDR2 from the germline V gene are SNHLY and FYNNEI. V lost 7 bases to trimming and J lost 7 bases, with 11 bases between them. The CDR3 DNA reads TGTGCCAGCACCAAGTGGGAGAATGAGCAGTTCTTC. It translates to CASTKWENEQFF.

This chain uses TRBV29-1 with TRBJ1-4; a possible D gene is TRBD1 (5 bases). The CDR3 is made up of 16 amino acids. CDR1 is SQVTM and CDR2 is ANQGSEA in the germline V gene. Trimming left V 2 bases short and J 3 bases short, with 16 bases between. The CDR3 sequence: CSVEPRGGRANEKLFF. CDR3 in DNA: TGCAGCGTTGAACCCCGGGGGGGGAGGGCTAATGAAAAACTGTTTTTT.

The V call is TRBV19, the J call TRBJ1-2; maybe TRBD1 (6 bases). Per germline, CDR1 LNHDA and CDR2 SQIVND (reference sequence). CDR3 length: 14 amino acids. The V and J ends lost 3 bases and 8 bases respectively, with 16 bases between them. CDR3 residues: CASSIGGAPLGYTF. The CDR3 DNA reads as TGTGCCAGTAGTATTGGGGGGGCACCCCTAGGCTACACCTTC. Filled out from reference TRBV19 and TRBJ1-2, the complete variable domain reads DGGITQSPKYLFRKEGQNVTLSCEQNLNHDAMYWYRQDPGQGLRLIYYSQIVNDFQKGDIAEGYSVSREKKESFPLTVTSAQKNPTAFYLCASSIGGAPLGYTFGSGTRLTVV.

The V gene is TRBV27, the J gene TRBJ2-1, with D possibly matching TRBD2 (5 bases). From germline, CDR1 is MNHEY and CDR2 SMNVEV (reference sequence). The V end was cut by 7 bases, the J end by 6 bases, with 10 bases between. This CDR3 comprises 12 residues. CDR3 coding DNA: TGTGCCAGCACGGCTAGCCCCAATGAGCAGTTCTTC. This sequence encodes CASTASPNEQFF.

By sample share, this clone is medium-sized (0.01 to 0.1%). The chain combines TRBV15 with TRBJ2-7, with TRBD1 identical over 9 bases. The CDR3 is made up of 15 amino acids. Germline-derived CDR1 and CDR2 are LNHNV and YYDKDF (reference sequence). J gave up 2 bases and V 1 base, and 3 bases lay outside the gene matches. The CDR3 loop reads CATSRGQGEAYEQYF. The CDR3 nucleotides are TGTGCCACCAGCAGAGGACAGGGGGAGGCCTACGAGCAGTACTTC.

V is TRBV6-1 and J is TRBJ1-4, with D tentatively TRBD1 (5 bases). The CDR3 contains 15 residues. V was pared by 7 bases and J by 3 bases, with 15 bases between. Per the germline V gene, CDR1 is MNHNS and CDR2 is SASEGT. The chain's CDR3 is CASMILQGANEKLFF. For the CDR3, the DNA is TGTGCCAGCATGATCCTCCAGGGTGCTAATGAAAAACTGTTTTTT.

This chain connects TRBV11-2 to TRBJ1-1, with TRBD1 identical over 7 bases. The CDR3 runs to 14 residues. Unmatched junction bases numbered 8, after V lost 5 bases and J lost 5 bases. CDR1 and CDR2 (germline): SGHAT, FQNNGV. The CDR3 DNA reads TGTGCCAGCAGCCGCCCCGAGACAGGGACTGAAGCTTTCTTT. Translated: CASSRPETGTEAFF.

J is TRBJ2-5 and V is TRBV2, with D uncertain. This CDR3 has 13 amino acids. The germline V gene encodes CDR1 SNHLY and CDR2 FYNNEI. V was pared by 3 bases and J by 2 bases, with 7 bases between. The CDR3 sequence is CASSEFLQETQYF. The CDR3 region has the DNA TGTGCCAGCAGTGAGTTCTTACAAGAGACCCAGTACTTC.

The chain has TRBV12-5 and TRBJ2-1; D gene unclear. CDR1 is LGHNT, CDR2 FRNRAP, per germline. The length of the CDR3 is 18 residues. V lost 3 bases and J lost 4, with 22 bases in between. The CDR3 DNA sequence: TGTGCTAGTGGTTTACAGATCGGTTATCATACTCATTACAATGAGCAGTTCTTC. As protein: CASGLQIGYHTHYNEQFF. Full variable domain (rest looked up from reference TRBV12-5 and TRBJ2-1): DARVTQTPRHKVTEMGQEVTMRCQPILGHNTVFWYRQTMMQGLELLAYFRNRAPLDDSGMPKDRFSAEMPDATLATLKIQPSEPRDSAVYFCASGLQIGYHTHYNEQFFGPGTRLTVL.

This rearrangement joins TRBV29-1 to TRBJ2-2, with D tentatively TRBD1 (5 bases). This CDR3 comprises 12 residues. Germline V gene data show CDR1 as SQVTM and CDR2 as ANQGSEA. Trimming pared 2 bases from V and 6 bases from J, leaving 7 bases between. DNA of the CDR3: TGCAGCGTTGAATGGGGCGCCGGGGAGCTGTTTTTT. Its translation: CSVEWGAGELFF.

This clone occurred once. This sequence joins TRBV4-1 and TRBJ2-7; TRBD2 matches at 11 bases. Germline V CDR1 and CDR2: MGHRA, YSYEKL. CDR3 length equals 16 residues. Trimming cost V 3 bases and J 0 bases; bases outside gene matches: 4. CDR3 in DNA: TGCGCCAGCAGCCAGGGAACTAGCGGGGGCTCCTACGAGCAGTACTTC. Amino acids: CASSQGTSGGSYEQYF.

This clone showed up just once. V gene TRBV13 combines with J gene TRBJ2-4, with TRBD1 identical over 8 bases. V lost 5 bases to trimming and J lost 9 bases; unmatched junction nucleotides: 18. CDR1 is PRHDT, CDR2 FYEKMQ, per germline (reference sequence). The CDR3 runs 17 residues. The CDR3 DNA reads TGTGCCAGCAGCCCGCCGACAGGGGAGGATTTGTTGGGCATTCAGTACTTC. It translates to CASSPPTGEDLLGIQYF.